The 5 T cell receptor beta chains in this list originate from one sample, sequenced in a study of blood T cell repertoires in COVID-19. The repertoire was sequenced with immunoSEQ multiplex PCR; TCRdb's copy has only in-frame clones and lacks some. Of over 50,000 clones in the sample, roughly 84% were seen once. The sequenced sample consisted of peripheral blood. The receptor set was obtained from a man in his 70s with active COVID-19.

CDR3 region: CASSLQRGGTGELFF. The CDR3, as DNA: TGTGCCAGCAGTTTGCAGCGGGGGGGCACCGGGGAGCTGTTTTTT. This chain connects TRBV27 to TRBJ2-2; 10 bases fit TRBD2. This CDR3 has 15 residues. The V gene end was trimmed by 3 bases and the J gene end by 4 bases; junction bases not matched to a gene: 2. CDR1 and CDR2 (germline): MNHEY, SMNVEV (reference sequence).

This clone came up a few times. CDR3 amino acids: CASSMTGGQPQHF. The CDR3 DNA is TGCGCCAGCAGCATGACAGGAGGACAGCCCCAGCATTTT. The chain combines TRBV5-1 with TRBJ1-5, with D maybe TRBD1 (6 bases). Germline V gives CDR1 SGHRS, CDR2 YFSETQ. The CDR3 is made up of 13 amino acids. The ends were cut back, 4 bases at V and 7 bases at J, with 12 bases in the middle.

Here the CDR3 reads CASSQGQLNTEAFF. The CDR3 DNA reads as TGTGCCAGCAGCCAAGGACAGCTGAACACTGAAGCTTTCTTT. The chain combines TRBV14 with TRBJ1-1, with D perhaps matching TRBD1 (5 bases). CDR1 and CDR2 from the germline V gene are SGHDN and FVKESK. The V gene lost 1 base and the J gene lost 0 bases, with 6 bases spanning the gap. The CDR3 has 14 residues. Variable domain in full (rest from reference TRBV14 and TRBJ1-1): EAGVTQFPSHSVIEKGQTVTLRCDPISGHDNLYWYRRVMGKEIKFLLHFVKESKQDESGMPNNRFLAERTGGTYSTLKVQPAELEDSGVYFCASSQGQLNTEAFFGQGTRLTVV.

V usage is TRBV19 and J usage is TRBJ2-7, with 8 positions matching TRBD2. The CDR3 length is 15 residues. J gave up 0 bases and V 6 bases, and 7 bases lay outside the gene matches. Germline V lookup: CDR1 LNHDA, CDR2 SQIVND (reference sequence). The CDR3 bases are TGTGCCAGTAGCCGGGGGGGCGATCTCTCCTACGAGCAGTACTTC. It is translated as CASSRGGDLSYEQYF.

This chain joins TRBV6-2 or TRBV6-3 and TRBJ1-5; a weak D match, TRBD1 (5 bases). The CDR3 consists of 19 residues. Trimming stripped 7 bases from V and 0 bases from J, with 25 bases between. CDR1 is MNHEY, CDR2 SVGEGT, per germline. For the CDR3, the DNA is TGTGCCAGCACCCCCGTTGGGGCAGTAAGAGTGAATAGCAATCAGCCCCAGCATTTT. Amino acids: CASTPVGAVRVNSNQPQHF.